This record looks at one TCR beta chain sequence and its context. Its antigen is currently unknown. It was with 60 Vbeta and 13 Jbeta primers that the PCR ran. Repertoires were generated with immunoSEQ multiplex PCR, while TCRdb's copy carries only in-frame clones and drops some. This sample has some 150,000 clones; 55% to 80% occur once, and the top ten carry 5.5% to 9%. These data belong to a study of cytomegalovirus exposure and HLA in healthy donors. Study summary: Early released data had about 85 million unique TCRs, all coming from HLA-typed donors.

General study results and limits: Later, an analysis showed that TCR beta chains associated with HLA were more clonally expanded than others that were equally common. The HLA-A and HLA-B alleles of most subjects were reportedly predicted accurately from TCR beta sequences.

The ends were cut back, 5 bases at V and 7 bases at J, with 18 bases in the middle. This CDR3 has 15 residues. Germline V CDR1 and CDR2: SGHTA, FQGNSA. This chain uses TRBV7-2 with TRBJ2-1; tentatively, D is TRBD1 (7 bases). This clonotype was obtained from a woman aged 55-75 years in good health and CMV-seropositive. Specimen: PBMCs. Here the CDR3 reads CASSEGQNGLNEQFF. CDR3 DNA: TGTGCCAGCAGCGAGGGACAGAACGGACTAAATGAGCAGTTCTTC.